The clone carrying this T cell receptor beta chain has just a few counts. Its antigen remains unidentified. The primer mix had 60 Vbeta and 13 Jbeta primers. In the study's own analysis: About 11 million of the about 80 million unique TCR beta chains counted in a later analysis were shared. Only in-frame clones appear in the TCRdb table, and some are missing; sequencing was by immunoSEQ multiplex PCR. Clone size and V and J calls were adopted from that table, with D and trimming inferred from the DNA. The sample has 150,000 to 200,000 clones; roughly four fifths are singletons. The data stem from a study of cytomegalovirus exposure and HLA in healthy donors. The CDR3 is 11 residues long. V lost 10 bases, J lost 5 bases, and 10 bases lay in between. Germline CDR1 is LNHDA and CDR2 is SQIVND (reference sequence). Study-wide results and caveats: In vitro testing confirmed three CMV-associated chains as specific for CMV antigens. TCR beta chain V- and J-gene trimming was linked, in a later analysis, to a missense variant in DCLRE1C. An apparent linkage of common viral pathogens to several of the most significant clusters emerged in a later analysis.

The rearrangement uses TRBV19 and TRBJ2-3; a possible D gene is TRBD1 (6 bases). Sequencing was done on a sample of PBMCs. This sequence originates from a man between 50 and 59 years old in good health and CMV-seropositive. CDR3 bases: TGTGCCACCCGAGGGGGAGATACGCAGTATTTT. Protein: CATRGGDTQYF.